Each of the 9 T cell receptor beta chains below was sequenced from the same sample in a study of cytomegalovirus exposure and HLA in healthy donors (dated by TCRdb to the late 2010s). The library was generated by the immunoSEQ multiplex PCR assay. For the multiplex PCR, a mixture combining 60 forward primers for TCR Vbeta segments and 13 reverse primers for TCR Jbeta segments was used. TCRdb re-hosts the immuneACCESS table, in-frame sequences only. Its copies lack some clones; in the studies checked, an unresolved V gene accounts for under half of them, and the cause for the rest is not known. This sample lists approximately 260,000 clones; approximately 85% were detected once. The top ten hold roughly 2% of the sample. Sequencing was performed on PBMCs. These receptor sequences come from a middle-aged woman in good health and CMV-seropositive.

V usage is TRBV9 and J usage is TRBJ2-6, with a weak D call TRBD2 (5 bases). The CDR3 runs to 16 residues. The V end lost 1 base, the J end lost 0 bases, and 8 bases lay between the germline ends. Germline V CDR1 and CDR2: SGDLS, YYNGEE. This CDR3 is CASSVHTSSGANVLTF. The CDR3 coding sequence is TGTGCCAGCAGCGTACACACTAGCTCTGGGGCCAACGTCCTGACTTTC.

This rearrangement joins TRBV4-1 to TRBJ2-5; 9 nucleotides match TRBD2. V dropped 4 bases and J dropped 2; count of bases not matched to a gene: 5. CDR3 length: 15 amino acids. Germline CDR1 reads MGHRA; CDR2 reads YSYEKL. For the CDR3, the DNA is TGCGCCAGCAGCCTAGGCGGGAGGGATCAAGAGACCCAGTACTTC. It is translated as CASSLGGRDQETQYF.

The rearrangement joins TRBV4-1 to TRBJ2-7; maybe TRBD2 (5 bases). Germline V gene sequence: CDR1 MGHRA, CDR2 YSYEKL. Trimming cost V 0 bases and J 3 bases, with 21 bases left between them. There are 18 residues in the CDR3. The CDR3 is CASSQDSGQRSWGYEQYF. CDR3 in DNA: TGCGCCAGCAGCCAAGATTCCGGGCAGCGGTCATGGGGCTACGAGCAGTACTTC.

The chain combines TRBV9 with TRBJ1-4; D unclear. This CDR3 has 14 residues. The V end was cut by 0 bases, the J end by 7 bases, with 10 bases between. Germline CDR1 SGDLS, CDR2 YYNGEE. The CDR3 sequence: CASSVGPDSEKLFF. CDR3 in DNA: TGTGCCAGCAGCGTAGGGCCTGATTCTGAAAAACTGTTTTTT.

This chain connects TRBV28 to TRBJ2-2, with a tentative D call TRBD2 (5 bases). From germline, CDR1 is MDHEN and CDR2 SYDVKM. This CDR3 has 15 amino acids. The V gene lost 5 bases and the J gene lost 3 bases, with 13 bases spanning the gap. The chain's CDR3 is CASSRGLTYTGELFF. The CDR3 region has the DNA TGTGCCAGCAGTCGGGGTCTGACTTACACCGGGGAGCTGTTTTTT.

The CDR3 DNA follows: TGTGCCAGCAGTTCGTCCCTGGGGAGGATTATAAGGCGGCAGTTCTTC. Protein sequence: CASSSSLGRIIRRQFF. V and J are TRBV28 and TRBJ2-1; possibly TRBD2 for D (6 bases). Germline V gene lookup returns CDR1 MDHEN and CDR2 SYDVKM. Trimming removed 4 bases from V and 12 bases from J, with 25 bases in between. The CDR3 contains 16 residues.

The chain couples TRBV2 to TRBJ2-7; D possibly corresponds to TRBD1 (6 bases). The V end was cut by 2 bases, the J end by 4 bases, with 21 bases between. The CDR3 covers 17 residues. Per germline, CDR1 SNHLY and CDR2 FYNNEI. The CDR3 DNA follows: TGTGCCAGCAGTGAAAATGGGGTTTGGGGGCGTGCGTACGAGCAGTACTTC. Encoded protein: CASSENGVWGRAYEQYF.

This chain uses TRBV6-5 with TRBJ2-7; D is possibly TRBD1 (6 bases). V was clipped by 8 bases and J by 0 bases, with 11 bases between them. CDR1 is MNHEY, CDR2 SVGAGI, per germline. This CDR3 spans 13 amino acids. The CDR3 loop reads CASGRDTSYEQYF. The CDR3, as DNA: TGTGCCAGCGGCCGGGACACCTCCTACGAGCAGTACTTC.

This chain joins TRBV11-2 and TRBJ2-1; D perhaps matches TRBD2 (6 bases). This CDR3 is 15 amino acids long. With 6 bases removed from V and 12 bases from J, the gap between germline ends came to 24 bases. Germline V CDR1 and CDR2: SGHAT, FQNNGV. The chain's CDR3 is CASSFSGTLEFGQFF. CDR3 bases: TGTGCCAGCAGTTTTAGCGGAACCCTCGAGTTTGGGCAGTTCTTC.